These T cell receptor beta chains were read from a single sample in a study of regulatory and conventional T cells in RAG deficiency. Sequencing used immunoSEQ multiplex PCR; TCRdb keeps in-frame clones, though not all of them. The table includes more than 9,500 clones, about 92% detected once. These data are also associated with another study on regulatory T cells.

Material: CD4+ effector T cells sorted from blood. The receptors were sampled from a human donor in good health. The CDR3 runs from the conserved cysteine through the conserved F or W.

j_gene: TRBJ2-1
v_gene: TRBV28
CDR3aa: CASSTHTGYNEQFF

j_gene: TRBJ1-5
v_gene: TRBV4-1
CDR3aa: CASSQVGGMDQPQHF

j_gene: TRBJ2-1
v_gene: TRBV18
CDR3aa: CASSPGFGVYNEQFF

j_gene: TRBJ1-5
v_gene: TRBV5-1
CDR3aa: CASSAGQSQPQHF

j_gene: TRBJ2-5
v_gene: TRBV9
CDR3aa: CASSASGPRGEQYF

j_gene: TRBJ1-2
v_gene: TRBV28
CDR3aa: CASTPRGGDYGYTF

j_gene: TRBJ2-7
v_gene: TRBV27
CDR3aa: CASSLYDGSSYEQYF

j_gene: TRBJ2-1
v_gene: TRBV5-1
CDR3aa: CASSLVPGLAGGNEQFF

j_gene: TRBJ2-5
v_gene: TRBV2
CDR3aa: CASSDFRLAGGVGETQYF

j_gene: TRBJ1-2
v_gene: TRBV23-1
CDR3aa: CASARTFYYGYTF

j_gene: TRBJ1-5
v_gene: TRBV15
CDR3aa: CATSRDPNQPQHF

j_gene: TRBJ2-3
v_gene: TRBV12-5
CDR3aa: CASGPGGRADTQYF

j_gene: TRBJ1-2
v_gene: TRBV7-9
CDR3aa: CASSLGLRAGGYTF

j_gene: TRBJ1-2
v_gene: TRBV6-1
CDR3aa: CASSRTGFNYGYTF

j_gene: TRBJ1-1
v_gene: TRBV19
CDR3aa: CASSPRTGARNTEAFF